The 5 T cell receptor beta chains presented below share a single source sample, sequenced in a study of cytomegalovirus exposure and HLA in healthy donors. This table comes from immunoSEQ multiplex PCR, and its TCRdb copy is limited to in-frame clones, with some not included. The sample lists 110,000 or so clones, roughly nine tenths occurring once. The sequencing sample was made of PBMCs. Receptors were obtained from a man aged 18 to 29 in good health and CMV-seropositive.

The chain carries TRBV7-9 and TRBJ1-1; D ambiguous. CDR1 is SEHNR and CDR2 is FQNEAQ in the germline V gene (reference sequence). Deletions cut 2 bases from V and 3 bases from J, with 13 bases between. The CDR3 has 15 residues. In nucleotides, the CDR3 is TGTGCCAGCAGCTTATTAATTGGCCGGGACACTGAAGCTTTCTTT. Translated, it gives CASSLLIGRDTEAFF.

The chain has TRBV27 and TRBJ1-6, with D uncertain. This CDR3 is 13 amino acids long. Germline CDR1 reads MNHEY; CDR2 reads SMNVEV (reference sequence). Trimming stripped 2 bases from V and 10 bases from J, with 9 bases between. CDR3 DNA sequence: TGTGCCAGCAGTTTAAATCTACGGTCACCCCTCCACTTT. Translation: CASSLNLRSPLHF.

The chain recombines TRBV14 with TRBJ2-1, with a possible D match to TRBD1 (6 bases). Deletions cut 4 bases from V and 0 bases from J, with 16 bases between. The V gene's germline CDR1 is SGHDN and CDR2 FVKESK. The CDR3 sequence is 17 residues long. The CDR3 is CASSLLTGSSSYNEQFF. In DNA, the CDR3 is TGTGCCAGCAGCCTACTGACAGGCTCCAGCTCCTACAATGAGCAGTTCTTC.

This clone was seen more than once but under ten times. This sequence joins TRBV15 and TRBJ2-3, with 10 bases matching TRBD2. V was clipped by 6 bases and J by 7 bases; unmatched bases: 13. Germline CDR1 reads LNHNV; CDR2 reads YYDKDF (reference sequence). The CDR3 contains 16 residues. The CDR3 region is CATSTASSGGEYTQYF. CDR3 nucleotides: TGTGCCACCAGTACGGCTTCTAGCGGGGGAGAGTATACGCAGTATTTT. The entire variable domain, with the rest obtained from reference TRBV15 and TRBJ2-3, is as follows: DAMVIQNPRYQVTQFGKPVTLSCSQTLNHNVMYWYQQKSSQAPKLLFHYYDKDFNNEADTPDNFQSRRPNTSFCFLDIRSPGLGDTAMYLCATSTASSGGEYTQYFGPGTRLTVL.

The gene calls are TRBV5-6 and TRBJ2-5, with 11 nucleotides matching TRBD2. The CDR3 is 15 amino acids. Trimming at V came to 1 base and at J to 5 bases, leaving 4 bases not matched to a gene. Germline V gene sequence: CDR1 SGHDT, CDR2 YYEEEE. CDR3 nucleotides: TGTGCCAGCAGCTTGTTCGGGACTAGCGGCGAGACCCAGTACTTC. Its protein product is CASSLFGTSGETQYF. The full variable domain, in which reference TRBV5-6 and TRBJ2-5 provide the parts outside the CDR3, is DAGVTQSPTHLIKTRGQQVTLRCSPKSGHDTVSWYQQALGQGPQFIFQYYEEEERQRGNFPDRFSGHQFPNYSSELNVNALLLGDSALYLCASSLFGTSGETQYFGPGTRLLVL.